This T cell receptor (beta chain) was observed in a study of cytomegalovirus exposure and HLA in healthy donors. Both 60 Vbeta primers and 13 Jbeta primers went into the PCR. Only in-frame clones appear in the TCRdb table, and some are missing; sequencing was by immunoSEQ multiplex PCR. This sample yields 190,000 or so clones, of which under 85% are seen a single time; 1.5% to 2% belongs to the top ten. Broader study findings: In an earlier analysis, productive rearrangement rates for most beta V segments clustered near 87% or 30%.

In the case of this clone: Its specificity is not known.

The origin of this receptor is a man over 45 in good health and CMV-seronegative. The sequencing input was PBMCs.

CDR3 amino acids: CASSFRTGRAGELFF. As DNA, the CDR3 is TGTGCCAGCAGCTTTCGGACAGGGAGGGCCGGGGAGCTGTTTTTT. The chain recombines TRBV5-8 with TRBJ2-2; possibly TRBD1 for D (8 bases). Germline V lookup: CDR1 SGHTS, CDR2 YDEGEE. V was pared by 2 bases and J by 6 bases, with 14 bases between. The CDR3 contains 15 residues.